This T cell receptor (beta chain) was identified in a study of Ad26.COV2.S vaccination and SARS-CoV-2 variants (dated by TCRdb to the early 2020s). Regarding the research as a whole: Donors in the vaccine arm were drawn from COV1001, a phase I-IIa trial of Ad26.COV2.S in healthy adults that was multicentre, randomized, double-blind and placebo-controlled. Ad26.COV2.S was given intramuscularly at 5x10^10 or 1x10^11 viral particles, as a single shot or as two shots 56 days apart. TCRbeta repertoire sequencing was used to assess the specificity and breadth of SARS-CoV-2-reactive T cell receptors after Ad26.COV2.S vaccination. The TCR-sequenced set comprised approximately 32 samples: some 19 Ad26.COV2.S vaccine recipients, 5 placebo recipients and 8 SARS-CoV-2 convalescent individuals. Trial participants were randomized into five groups of five, in which low-dose or high-dose Ad26.COV2.S was given once or twice, or placebo was given on both occasions. Blinding of investigators to trial group allocation was maintained during experiments and outcome assessment.

The treatment or condition tag for this specimen amounts to: about 20 received Ad26.COV2.S at low or high dose, single or two shots; 5 received placebo; per-sample allocation not given. For vaccine and placebo recipients, repertoires were sequenced using samples collected on day 63 after the first injection. Cohort 1b enrolled roughly 25 adults aged 18-55 years at a single site in Boston, USA, between 29 July and 7 August 2020. As a vaccine, Ad26.COV2.S was a replication-incompetent adenovirus type 26 vector that expressed a prefusion-stabilized SARS-CoV-2 spike protein derived from the original Wuhan strain. For this clone: The antigen this receptor binds is unknown. No qualities accompany the bases; no much larger clone lies one base away.

TCRbeta CDR3 regions were sequenced with the immunoSEQ Assay. After extraction, genomic DNA underwent amplification by bias-controlled multiplex PCR, followed by high-throughput sequencing. The study's processing was this. Collapsing and filtering of sequences were performed to quantify the absolute abundance of each unique TCRbeta CDR3 region. T cell fraction was estimated by normalizing TCRbeta template counts to usable DNA, with usable DNA measured through amplification of reference genes found in all nucleated cells. Repertoire TCRs were annotated as SARS-CoV-2-specific by exact matching of V gene, CDR3 amino acid sequence and J gene to a known reactive TCR set. The reference SARS-CoV-2 TCR set was obtained from MIRA and was filtered for enrichment in COVID-19-positive ImmuneCODE repertoires, whereby public or cross-reactive TCRs were removed. Using the MIRA antigens, annotated TCRs were further analysed by specific ORF or by position within an ORF. Depth was the summed frequency of annotated unique rearrangements, while breadth was defined as annotated unique rearrangements over total unique productive rearrangements. Two-sided Wilcoxon rank-sum tests were used to compare TCR breadth between groups. This immuneACCESS table, as held by TCRdb, lists in-frame sequences with V and J called but not all clones. Of the missing ones, under half trace to an unresolved V gene in checked studies; the others have no known cause. D and trimming were read from the DNA, whereas the V and J calls and clone size are those reported in that table. For this sample the table gives fewer than 400,000 clones, of which approximately 90% were detected only once. The ten largest clones represent 3% to 3.5% of the sample.

The full study reports these points: Comparing responses between vaccine doses or regimens was not something the study was powered to do. Vaccine and placebo recipients had similar non-spike TCR breadth, a finding consistent with the vaccine containing only spike. Higher spike-specific TCR breadth was observed in Ad26.COV2.S recipients than in placebo recipients (P = 0.0014). After vaccination, substantial breadth of spike-specific CD8+ and CD4+ T cell responses was reported. It was noted by the authors that total T cell responses may have been underestimated by the TCR breadth and depth analyses.

V loses 0 bases, J loses 6 bases, and the germline ends lie 8 bases apart. From cysteine to phenylalanine, the CDR3 is 13 amino acids long. The only DNA kept is the CDR3, 39 bases in frame from the first base. The germline V gene specifies WSHSY as CDR1 and SAAADI as CDR2. Sequencing used peripheral blood, obtained in a trial of Ad26.COV2.S vaccine versus placebo. Recombination joined TRBV10-2 with TRBJ1-1; a confident D gene designation cannot be given. The sequence was obtained from a person aged 18 to 59 who received the Ad26.COV2.S COVID-19 vaccine or a placebo. In nucleotide form, the sequence is TGCGCCAGCAGTGAGTCCTGGGTACCTGAAGCTTTCTTT. This translates into CASSESWVPEAFF.